This T cell receptor (beta chain) was identified during a study of OX40 agonist ivuxolimab in advanced cancers. Study-wide context: From roughly 20 to 85 years was the age range, with a mean of approximately 58 years, and roughly 83% were male. Whole-study findings and limits: Expanded clones were, on average, more numerous among CD8+ T cells than CD4+. Low levels of normalized T-cell clonal expansion also appeared in some nonresponders.

V gave up 4 bases and J gave up 6 bases, with 9 bases separating them. From germline, CDR1 is SGHAT and CDR2 FQNNGV. This CDR3 is 12 amino acids long. For this clone: As yet, its antigen is unknown.

The study sampled blood at baseline, cycle 4 day 1, and cycle 7 day 1. TCRdb's table, derived via immunoSEQ multiplex PCR, lists solely in-frame clones and lacks some. Among nearly 90,000 clones listed, around nine tenths were seen once. The sequence derives from an adult with an advanced solid tumor such as melanoma, head and neck, liver or kidney cancer. Sample: CD4+ or CD8+ T cells sorted from blood, taken in a trial of the OX40 agonist ivuxolimab. The chain recombines TRBV11-2 with TRBJ1-2, with D maybe TRBD1 (5 bases). The DNA for the CDR3 is TGTGCCAGCAGCTGGGCAGGGAATGGCTACACCTTC. Its translation: CASSWAGNGYTF. The whole variable domain, filled in from reference TRBV11-2 and TRBJ1-2, reads EAGVAQSPRYKIIEKRQSVAFWCNPISGHATLYWYQQILGQGPKLLIQFQNNGVVDDSQLPKDRFSAERLKGVDSTLKIQPAKLEDSAVYLCASSWAGNGYTFGSGTRLTVV.